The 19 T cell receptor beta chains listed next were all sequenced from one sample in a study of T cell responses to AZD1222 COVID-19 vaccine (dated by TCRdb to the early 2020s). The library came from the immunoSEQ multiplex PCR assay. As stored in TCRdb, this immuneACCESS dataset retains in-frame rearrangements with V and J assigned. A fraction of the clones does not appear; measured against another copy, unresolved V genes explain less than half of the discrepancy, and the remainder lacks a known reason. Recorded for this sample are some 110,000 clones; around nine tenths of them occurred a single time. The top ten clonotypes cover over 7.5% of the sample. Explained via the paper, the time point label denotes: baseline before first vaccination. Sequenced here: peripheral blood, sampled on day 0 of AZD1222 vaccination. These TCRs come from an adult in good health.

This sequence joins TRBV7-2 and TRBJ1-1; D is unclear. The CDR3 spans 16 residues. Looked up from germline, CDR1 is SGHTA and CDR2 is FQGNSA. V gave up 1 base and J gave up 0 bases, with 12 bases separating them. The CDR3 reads CASSLGRHNMNTEAFF. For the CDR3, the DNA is TGTGCCAGCAGCTTAGGGCGGCATAACATGAACACTGAAGCTTTCTTT. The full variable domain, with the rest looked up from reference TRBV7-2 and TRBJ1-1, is GAGVSQSPSNKVTEKGKDVELRCDPISGHTALYWYRQSLGQGLEFLIYFQGNSAPDKSGLPSDRFSAERTGGSVSTLTIQRTQQEDSAVYLCASSLGRHNMNTEAFFGQGTRLTVV.

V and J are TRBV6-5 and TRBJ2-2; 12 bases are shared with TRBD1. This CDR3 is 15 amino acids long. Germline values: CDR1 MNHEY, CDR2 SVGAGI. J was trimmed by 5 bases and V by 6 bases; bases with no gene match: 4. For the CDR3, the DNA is TGTGCCAGCAGATCGGGACAGGGGGCAACCGGGGAGCTGTTTTTT. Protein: CASRSGQGATGELFF.

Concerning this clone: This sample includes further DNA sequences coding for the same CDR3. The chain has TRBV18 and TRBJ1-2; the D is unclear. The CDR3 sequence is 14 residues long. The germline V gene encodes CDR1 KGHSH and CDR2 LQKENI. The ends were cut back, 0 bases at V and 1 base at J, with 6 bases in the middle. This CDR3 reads CASSPPTVNYGYTF. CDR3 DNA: TGTGCCAGCTCACCACCGACTGTTAACTATGGCTACACCTTC.

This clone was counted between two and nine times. CDR3 residues: CASKGGTYNSPLHF. CDR3 coding DNA: TGTGCCAGCAAAGGAGGCACCTATAATTCACCCCTCCACTTT. The chain has TRBV28 and TRBJ1-6; no definite D call. The germline V gene encodes CDR1 MDHEN and CDR2 SYDVKM. Trimming pared 7 bases from V and 2 bases from J, leaving 9 bases between. The CDR3 is made up of 14 amino acids. Drawing the rest from reference TRBV28 and TRBJ1-6, the complete variable domain is DVKVTQSSRYLVKRTGEKVFLECVQDMDHENMFWYRQDPGLGLRLIYFSYDVKMKEKGDIPEGYSVSREKKERFSLILESASTNQTSMYLCASKGGTYNSPLHFGNGTRLTVT.

As DNA, the CDR3 is TGTGCCAGTACCTCGCTCGACAGGGGGTGGAATGGCTACACCTTC. Translated, it gives CASTSLDRGWNGYTF. The chain uses TRBV19 and TRBJ1-2; 9 bases map to TRBD1. From germline, CDR1 is LNHDA and CDR2 SQIVND (reference sequence). Trimming removed 7 bases from V and 6 bases from J; junction bases left unmatched: 12. This CDR3 is built from 15 residues.

CDR3 in DNA: TGTGCCAGCAGCCTGACCGGGACAGAGAGCAATCAGCCCCAGCATTTT. Its protein product is CASSLTGTESNQPQHF. V gene TRBV7-2 combines with J gene TRBJ1-5; 7 bases are shared with TRBD1. The CDR3 is 16 residues long. Germline-derived CDR1 and CDR2 are SGHTA and FQGNSA. After removal of 5 bases from V and 1 base from J, the junction contained 8 bases not matched to a gene.

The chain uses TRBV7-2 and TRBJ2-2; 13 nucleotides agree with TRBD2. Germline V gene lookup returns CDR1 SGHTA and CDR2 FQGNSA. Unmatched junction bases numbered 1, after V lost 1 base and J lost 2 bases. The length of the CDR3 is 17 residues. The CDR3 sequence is CASSLGLAGGNTGELFF. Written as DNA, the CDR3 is TGTGCCAGCAGCTTAGGACTAGCGGGGGGAAACACCGGGGAGCTGTTTTTT.

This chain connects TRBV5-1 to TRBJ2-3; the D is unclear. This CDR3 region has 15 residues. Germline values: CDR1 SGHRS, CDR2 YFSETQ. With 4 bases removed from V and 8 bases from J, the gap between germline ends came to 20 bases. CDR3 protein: CASSTQAVGFGTQYF. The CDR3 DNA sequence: TGCGCCAGCAGCACCCAAGCTGTGGGGTTTGGTACGCAGTATTTT. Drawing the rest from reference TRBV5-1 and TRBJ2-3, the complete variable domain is KAGVTQTPRYLIKTRGQQVTLSCSPISGHRSVSWYQQTPGQGLQFLFEYFSETQRNKGNFPGRFSGRQFSNSRSEMNVSTLELGDSALYLCASSTQAVGFGTQYFGPGTRLTVL.

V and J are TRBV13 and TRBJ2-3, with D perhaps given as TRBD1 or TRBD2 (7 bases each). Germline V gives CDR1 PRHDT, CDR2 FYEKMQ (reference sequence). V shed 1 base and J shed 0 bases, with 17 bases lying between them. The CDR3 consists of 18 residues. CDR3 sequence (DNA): TGTGCCAGCAGCTTAGAGGGGGCTAGCGGCGGGAGCACAGATACGCAGTATTTT. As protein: CASSLEGASGGSTDTQYF.

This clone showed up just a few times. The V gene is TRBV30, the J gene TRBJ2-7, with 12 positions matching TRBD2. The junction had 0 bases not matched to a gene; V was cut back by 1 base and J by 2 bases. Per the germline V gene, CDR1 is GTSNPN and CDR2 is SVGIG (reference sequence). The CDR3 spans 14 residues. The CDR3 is CAWSGTSGTYEQYF. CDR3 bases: TGTGCCTGGAGTGGGACTAGCGGGACCTACGAGCAGTACTTC.

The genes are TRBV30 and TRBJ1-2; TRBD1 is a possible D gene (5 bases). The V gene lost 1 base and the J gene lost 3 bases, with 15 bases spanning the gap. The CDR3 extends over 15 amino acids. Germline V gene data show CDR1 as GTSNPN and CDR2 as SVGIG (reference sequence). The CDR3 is CAWSDVGRVDYGYTF. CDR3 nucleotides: TGTGCCTGGAGTGACGTGGGCAGGGTGGACTATGGCTACACCTTC.

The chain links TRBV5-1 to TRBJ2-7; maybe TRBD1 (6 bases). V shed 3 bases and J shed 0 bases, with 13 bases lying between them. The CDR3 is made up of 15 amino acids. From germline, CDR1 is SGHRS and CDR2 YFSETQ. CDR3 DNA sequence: TGCGCCAGCAGCTGGGGGCGGAATAGCTCCTACGAGCAGTACTTC. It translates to CASSWGRNSSYEQYF.

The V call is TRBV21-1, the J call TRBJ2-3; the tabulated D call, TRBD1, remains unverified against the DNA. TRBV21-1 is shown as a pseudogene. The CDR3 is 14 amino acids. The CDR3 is CASSKGGQLDTQYF. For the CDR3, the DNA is TGTGCCAGCAGCAAAGGGGGGCAGCTTGATACGCAGTATTTT.

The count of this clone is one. The CDR3 DNA follows: TGTGCCAGCAGTGGACAGTCCGGAGAGGGCACCATATATTTT. It yields the protein CASSGQSGEGTIYF. This chain links TRBV6-6 with TRBJ1-3; the D gene is possibly TRBD1 (6 bases). CDR3 length equals 14 residues. The ends were cut back, 5 bases at V and 9 bases at J, with 17 bases in the middle. Per the germline V gene, CDR1 is MNHNY and CDR2 is SVGAGI (reference sequence).

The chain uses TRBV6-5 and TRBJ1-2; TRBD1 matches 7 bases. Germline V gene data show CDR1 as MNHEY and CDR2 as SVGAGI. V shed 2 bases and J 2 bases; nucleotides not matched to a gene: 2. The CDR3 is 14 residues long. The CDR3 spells CASSYATGNYGYTF. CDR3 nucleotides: TGTGCCAGCAGTTACGCGACAGGGAACTATGGCTACACCTTC.

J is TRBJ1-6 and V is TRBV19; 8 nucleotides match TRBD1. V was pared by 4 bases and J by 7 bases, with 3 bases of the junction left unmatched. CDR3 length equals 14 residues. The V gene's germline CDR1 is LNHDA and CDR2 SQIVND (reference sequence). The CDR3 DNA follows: TGTGCCAGTAGTAGGACAGGGCAAAATTCACCCCTCCACTTT. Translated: CASSRTGQNSPLHF.

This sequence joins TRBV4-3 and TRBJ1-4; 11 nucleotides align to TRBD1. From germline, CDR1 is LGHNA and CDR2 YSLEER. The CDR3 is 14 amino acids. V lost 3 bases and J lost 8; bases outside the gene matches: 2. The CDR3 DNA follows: TGCGCCAGCAGCCAGGGACAGGGGGTGGAAAAACTGTTTTTT. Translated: CASSQGQGVEKLFF.

CDR3 in DNA: TGTGCCAGTAGTAGGAGTAATGAAAAACTGTTTTTT. This sequence encodes CASSRSNEKLFF. The chain couples TRBV19 to TRBJ1-4, with D hard to call. Germline lookup yields CDR1 LNHDA and CDR2 SQIVND (reference sequence). The V gene lost 4 bases and the J gene lost 4 bases, with 4 bases spanning the gap. The CDR3 extends over 12 amino acids.

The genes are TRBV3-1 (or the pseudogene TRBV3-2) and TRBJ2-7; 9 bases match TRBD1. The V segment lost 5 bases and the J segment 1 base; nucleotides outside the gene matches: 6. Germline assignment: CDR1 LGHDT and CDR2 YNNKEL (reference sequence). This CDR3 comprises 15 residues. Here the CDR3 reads CASSFPGQGSYEQYF. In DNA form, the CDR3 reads TGTGCCAGCAGCTTTCCGGGACAGGGATCCTACGAGCAGTACTTC.